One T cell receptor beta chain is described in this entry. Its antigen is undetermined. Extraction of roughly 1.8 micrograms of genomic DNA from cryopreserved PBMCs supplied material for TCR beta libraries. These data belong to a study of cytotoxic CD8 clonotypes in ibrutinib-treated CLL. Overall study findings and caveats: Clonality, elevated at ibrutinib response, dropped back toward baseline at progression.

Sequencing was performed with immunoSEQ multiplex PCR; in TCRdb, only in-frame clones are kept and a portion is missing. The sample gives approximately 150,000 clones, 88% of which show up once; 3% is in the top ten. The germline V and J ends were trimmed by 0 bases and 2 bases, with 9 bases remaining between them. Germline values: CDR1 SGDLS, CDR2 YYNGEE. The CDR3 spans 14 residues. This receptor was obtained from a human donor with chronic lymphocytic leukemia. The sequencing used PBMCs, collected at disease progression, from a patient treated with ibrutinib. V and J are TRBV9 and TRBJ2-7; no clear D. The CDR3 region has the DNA TGTGCCAGCAGCGTAGGTCCAGACCCCTACGAGCAGTACTTC. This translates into CASSVGPDPYEQYF.